This TCR beta chain was found in a study of T cells in Graves' hyperthyroidism and ophthalmopathy. Uncontrolled infection, other autoimmune disease, pregnancy or lactation led to exclusion. Researchers amplified the TCR beta CDR3 regions from RNA transcripts. TCR CDR3 underwent first-round RT-PCR with the HTBI primer set. From the multiplex PCR reads, TCRdb called clonotypes with MiXCR, one entry per CDR3 protein. The sample has hundreds of thousands of distinct CDR3 sequences; 40% to 55% are singletons. V gave up 6 bases and J gave up 7 bases, with 13 bases separating them. The germline V gene encodes CDR1 LGHNT and CDR2 FRNRAP. The CDR3 runs 14 residues.

The chain joins TRBV12-5 to TRBJ1-6; the D is unclear. The specimen was peripheral blood or thyroid tissue (not recorded which). The TCR sequence derives from a woman between 18 and 29 years old with Graves' hyperthyroidism. The CDR3 is CASGFGFGNSPLHF. DNA of the CDR3: TGTGCTAGTGGATTCGGGTTCGGAAATTCACCCCTCCACTTT.